Below are 8 T cell receptor beta chains sequenced from a single sample in a study of radiation and T cells in renal cell carcinoma. Profiled with immunoSEQ multiplex PCR; TCRdb holds only in-frame clones, not every one. This table has roughly 160,000 clones, about 87% appearing once. Time point reported: blood 4 weeks post-SBRT, at nephrectomy. Treatment of the sample: 15 Gy SBRT to primary tumor, nephrectomy 4 weeks later. This specimen was blood, taken from a patient whose treatment included radiotherapy and nephrectomy. The receptor source for this set is a woman in her forties or fifties with renal cell carcinoma.

J is TRBJ2-5 and V is TRBV11-2; 9 nucleotides match TRBD2. Germline V gene data show CDR1 as SGHAT and CDR2 as FQNNGV. CDR3 length equals 16 residues. V lost 1 base to trimming and J lost 3 bases; unmatched junction nucleotides: 6. Written as DNA, the CDR3 is TGTGCCAGCAGCTTAGCGCGGGGGGGGCCAGAAGAGACCCAGTACTTC. Protein product: CASSLARGGPEETQYF.

This sequence joins TRBV6-1 and TRBJ2-3; D uncertain. V was pared by 6 bases and J by 1 base, with 14 bases between. The CDR3 spans 15 residues. Germline V gene sequence: CDR1 MNHNS, CDR2 SASEGT. The CDR3 DNA sequence: TGTGCCAGCAGGGGCCAGGTTAGCCGCACAGATACGCAGTATTTT. This codes for CASRGQVSRTDTQYF.

The chain employs TRBV13 and TRBJ2-5; TRBD1 or TRBD2 may be the D gene (6 bases each). This CDR3 is 15 amino acids long. Trimming shortened V by 0 bases and J by 5 bases, and 13 bases separated the two germline ends. Germline assignment: CDR1 PRHDT and CDR2 FYEKMQ (reference sequence). This CDR3 reads CASSLGRGRGETQYF. In nucleotides, the CDR3 is TGTGCCAGCAGCTTAGGACGGGGGCGAGGGGAGACCCAGTACTTC.

The chain links TRBV5-4 to TRBJ2-5, with 9 bases aligning to TRBD1. This CDR3 region has 15 residues. J gave up 2 bases and V 4 bases, and 6 bases lay outside the gene matches. The germline CDR1 and CDR2 sequences are SGHNT and YYREEE (reference sequence). The CDR3 nucleotides read TGTGCCAGCAGCCCCGGGACAGGGCGGCAAGAGACCCAGTACTTC. It encodes CASSPGTGRQETQYF.

The rearrangement uses TRBV4-3 and TRBJ1-2; D is unclear. This CDR3 spans 15 amino acids. V was trimmed by 0 bases and J by 0 bases, leaving 8 bases between them. CDR1 LGHNA and CDR2 YSLEER come from the germline V gene. The CDR3 sequence: CASSQEVSTNYGYTF. In DNA form, the CDR3 reads TGCGCCAGCAGCCAAGAGGTCTCGACTAACTATGGCTACACCTTC.

V gene TRBV7-3 combines with J gene TRBJ2-3; 12 bases agree with TRBD2. Germline CDR1 is SGHTA and CDR2 is FQGTGA. After removal of 1 base from V and 2 bases from J, the junction contained 7 bases not matched to a gene. The CDR3 length is 18 residues. CDR3 nucleotides: TGTGCCAGCAGCTTAAACCCTGGACTAGCGGGGCACACAGATACGCAGTATTTT. Its translation: CASSLNPGLAGHTDTQYF.

The chain joins TRBV9 to TRBJ1-6; tentatively, D is TRBD1 (6 bases). This CDR3 is built from 14 residues. With 0 bases removed from V and 6 bases from J, the gap between germline ends came to 7 bases. CDR1 and CDR2 from the germline V gene are SGDLS and YYNGEE. CDR3 nucleotide sequence: TGTGCCAGCAGCGTAGCAGGGGTTAATTCACCCCTCCACTTT. Its protein is CASSVAGVNSPLHF. Supplemented by reference TRBV9 and TRBJ1-6, the full variable domain reads DSGVTQTPKHLITATGQRVTLRCSPRSGDLSVYWYQQSLDQGLQFLIQYYNGEERAKGNILERFSAQQFPDLHSELNLSSLELGDSALYFCASSVAGVNSPLHFGNGTRLTVT.

In its sample, this clone was seen once. The rearrangement links TRBV5-1 to TRBJ2-7; no clear D. The ends were cut back, 3 bases at V and 2 bases at J, with 15 bases in the middle. Germline lookup yields CDR1 SGHRS and CDR2 YFSETQ. The CDR3 runs to 15 residues. Here the CDR3 DNA reads TGCGCCAGCAGCTCTGCCTCTAGAGTGGCCTACGAGCAGTACTTC. Its protein product is CASSSASRVAYEQYF. Full variable domain (rest looked up from reference TRBV5-1 and TRBJ2-7): KAGVTQTPRYLIKTRGQQVTLSCSPISGHRSVSWYQQTPGQGLQFLFEYFSETQRNKGNFPGRFSGRQFSNSRSEMNVSTLELGDSALYLCASSSASRVAYEQYFGPGTRLTVT.